The sequence of this T cell receptor (beta chain) was determined in a study of T cells after yellow fever vaccination. Notes on the study in general: After the booster, 96% of CD4 and 88% of CD8 primary-response clones were re-detected. FACS-sorted repertoires might harbor abundant contaminating clonotypes from the bulk population. A small proportion of clonotypes was detected in both the CD4 and CD8 compartments.

Comments on this clonotype: Its antigen is still unknown.

In germline, CDR1 is ENHRY, CDR2 SYGVKD. Trimming stripped 4 bases from V and 0 bases from J, with 10 bases between. This CDR3 has 14 amino acids. Synthesis of TCR cDNA relied on 5'RACE template switching, which attached a universal primer site and UMIs. In TCRdb, the 5' RACE reads were re-called with MiXCR into one record per CDR3 protein. This sample has about 300,000 distinct CDR3 sequences, with around 7.3% found just once. The sequence was collected from a man younger than 35 who received the YFV17D yellow fever vaccine. The specimen comprised PBMCs, sampled more than 40 days after the first yellow fever vaccination. The chain combines TRBV10-3 with TRBJ2-7, with D possibly TRBD1 on 6 matching bases. The CDR3 region has the DNA TGTGCCATCAGTGGCAGGACAGCCTCCTACGAGCAGTACTTC. As protein: CAISGRTASYEQYF.